The 7 T cell receptor beta chains below were found in one sample sequenced in a study of cytomegalovirus exposure and HLA in healthy donors. The PCR contained 60 Vbeta and 13 Jbeta primers. The assay was immunoSEQ multiplex PCR, and TCRdb's table has in-frame clones only and misses some. The sample lists about 170,000 clones, approximately 80% seen once, with approximately 0.78% in the top ten. What was sequenced was PBMCs. The source of these receptors is a woman younger than 30 in good health and CMV-seronegative.

This chain joins TRBV27 and TRBJ1-1; D not resolved. Trimming left V 5 bases short and J 1 base short, with 11 bases between. In germline, CDR1 is MNHEY, CDR2 SMNVEV (reference sequence). The CDR3 loop spans 14 amino acids. This CDR3 is CASSPIIRNTEAFF. In DNA form, the CDR3 reads TGTGCCAGCAGTCCAATAATTAGGAACACTGAAGCTTTCTTT.

Written as DNA, the CDR3 is TGTGCCAGCAGCTTAGCCGGGGATCAGCCCCAGCATTTT. This translates into CASSLAGDQPQHF. The chain recombines TRBV7-9 with TRBJ1-5; D ambiguous. Per the germline V gene, CDR1 is SEHNR and CDR2 is FQNEAQ (reference sequence). Trimming cost V 0 bases and J 5 bases, with 5 bases left between them. This CDR3 has 13 amino acids. Using reference TRBV7-9 and TRBJ1-5 for the parts outside the CDR3, the full variable domain is DTGVSQNPRHKITKRGQNVTFRCDPISEHNRLYWYRQTLGQGPEFLTYFQNEAQLEKSRLLSDRFSAERPKGSFSTLEIQRTEQGDSAMYLCASSLAGDQPQHFGDGTRLSIL.

The chain uses TRBV7-8 and TRBJ1-4; D may be TRBD1 (6 bases). The CDR3 runs 15 residues. Per germline, CDR1 SGHVS and CDR2 FQNEAQ. V was shortened by 2 bases and J by 5 bases, with 12 bases between the two germline ends. This CDR3 is CASSLMGAENEKLFF. CDR3 DNA sequence: TGTGCCAGCAGCTTAATGGGGGCAGAAAATGAAAAACTGTTTTTT.

The rearrangement joins TRBV27 to TRBJ2-7; TRBD2 matches at 9 bases. Trimming removed 3 bases from V and 3 bases from J; junction bases left unmatched: 0. From germline, CDR1 is MNHEY and CDR2 SMNVEV (reference sequence). This CDR3 contains 13 residues. The CDR3 reads CASSFSGSYEQYF. The CDR3 region has the DNA TGTGCCAGCAGTTTTAGCGGGAGCTACGAGCAGTACTTC.

This rearrangement joins TRBV14 to TRBJ2-4, with 8 bases lining up with TRBD1. Per the germline V gene, CDR1 is SGHDN and CDR2 is FVKESK. The V and J ends lost 4 bases and 4 bases, in that order; junction bases with no gene match: 12. This CDR3 spans 17 amino acids. The CDR3 sequence: CASSLSDRGPAKNIQYF. DNA of the CDR3: TGTGCCAGCAGCCTAAGCGACAGGGGACCCGCTAAAAACATTCAGTACTTC.

The chain couples TRBV29-1 to TRBJ1-2, with D unresolved. The CDR3 contains 12 residues. The V gene lost 5 bases and the J gene lost 3 bases, with 10 bases spanning the gap. Looked up from germline, CDR1 is SQVTM and CDR2 is ANQGSEA. CDR3 region: CSVSGEDYGYTF. As DNA, the CDR3 is TGCAGCGTTTCTGGGGAGGACTATGGCTACACCTTC.

CDR3 nucleotide sequence: TGTGCCAGCAGTTTATCAACAGGGGGTATTGGCTACACCTTC. Its protein product is CASSLSTGGIGYTF. The V and J genes are TRBV28 and TRBJ1-2; 8 bases are shared with TRBD1. The germline CDR1 and CDR2 sequences are MDHEN and SYDVKM. This CDR3 has 14 amino acids. V lost 1 base, J lost 7 bases, and 5 bases stayed unmatched.